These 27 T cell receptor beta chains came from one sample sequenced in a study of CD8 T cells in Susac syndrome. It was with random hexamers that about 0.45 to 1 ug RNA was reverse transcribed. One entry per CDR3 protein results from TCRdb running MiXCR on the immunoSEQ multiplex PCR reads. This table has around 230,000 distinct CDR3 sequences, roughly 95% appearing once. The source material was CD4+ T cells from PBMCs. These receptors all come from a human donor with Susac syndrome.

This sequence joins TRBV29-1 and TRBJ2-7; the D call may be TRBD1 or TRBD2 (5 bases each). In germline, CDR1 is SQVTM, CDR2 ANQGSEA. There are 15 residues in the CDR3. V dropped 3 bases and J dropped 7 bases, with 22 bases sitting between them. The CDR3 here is CSVDQPGPGTGEQYF. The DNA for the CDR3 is TGCAGCGTTGATCAACCGGGACCGGGGACGGGGGAGCAGTACTTC.

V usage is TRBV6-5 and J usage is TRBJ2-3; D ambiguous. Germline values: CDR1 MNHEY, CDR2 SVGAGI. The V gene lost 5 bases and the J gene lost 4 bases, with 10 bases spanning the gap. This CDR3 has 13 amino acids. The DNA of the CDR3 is TGTGCCAGCAGTATTGGACGGCCAGATACGCAGTATTTT. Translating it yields CASSIGRPDTQYF.

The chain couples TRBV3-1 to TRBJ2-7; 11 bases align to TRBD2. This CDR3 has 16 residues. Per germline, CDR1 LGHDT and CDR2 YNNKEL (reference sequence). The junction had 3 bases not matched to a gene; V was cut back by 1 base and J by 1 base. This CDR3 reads CASSQVPSGRSYEQYF. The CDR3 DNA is TGTGCCAGCAGCCAAGTTCCTAGCGGGAGGTCCTACGAGCAGTACTTC.

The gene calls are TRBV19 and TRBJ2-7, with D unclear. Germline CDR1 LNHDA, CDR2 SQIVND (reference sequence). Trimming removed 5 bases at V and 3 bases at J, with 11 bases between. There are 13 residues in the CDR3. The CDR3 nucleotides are TGTGCCAGTAGTCCCTTACTGGGCTACGAGCAGTACTTC. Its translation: CASSPLLGYEQYF.

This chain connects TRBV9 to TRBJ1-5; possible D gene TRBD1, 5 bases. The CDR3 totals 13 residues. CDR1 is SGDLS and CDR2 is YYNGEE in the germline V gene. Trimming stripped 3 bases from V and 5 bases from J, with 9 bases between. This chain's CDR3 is CASSAQGYQPQHF. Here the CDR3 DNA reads TGTGCCAGCAGCGCCCAGGGTTATCAGCCCCAGCATTTT.

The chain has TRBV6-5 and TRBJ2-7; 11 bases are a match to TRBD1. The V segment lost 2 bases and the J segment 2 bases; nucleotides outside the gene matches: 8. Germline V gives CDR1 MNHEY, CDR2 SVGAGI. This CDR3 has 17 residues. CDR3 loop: CASSYDIPGQGAYEQYF. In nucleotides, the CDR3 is TGTGCCAGCAGTTACGATATTCCGGGACAGGGGGCCTACGAGCAGTACTTC.

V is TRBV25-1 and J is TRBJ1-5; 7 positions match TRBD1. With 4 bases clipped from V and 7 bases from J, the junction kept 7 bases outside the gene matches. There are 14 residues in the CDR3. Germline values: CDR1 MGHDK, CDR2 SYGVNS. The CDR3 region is CASSGQGRHQPQHF. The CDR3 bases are TGTGCCAGCAGTGGACAGGGACGACACCAGCCCCAGCATTTT.

The DNA of the CDR3 is TGCGCCAGCAGCCCCTCTCTCCGTCTAGCGGGCCCAGATACGCAGTATTTT. Its protein is CASSPSLRLAGPDTQYF. The rearrangement joins TRBV5-1 to TRBJ2-3; TRBD2 aligns across 8 bases. This CDR3 is built from 17 residues. The V gene end was trimmed by 4 bases and the J gene end by 4 bases; junction bases not matched to a gene: 14. Germline V gene lookup returns CDR1 SGHRS and CDR2 YFSETQ.

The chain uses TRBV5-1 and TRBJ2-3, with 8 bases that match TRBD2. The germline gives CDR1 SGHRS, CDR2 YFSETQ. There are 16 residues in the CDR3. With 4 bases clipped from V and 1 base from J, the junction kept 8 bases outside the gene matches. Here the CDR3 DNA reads TGCGCCAGCAGCCCAGTAGCGGGATACGGCACAGATACGCAGTATTTT. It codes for CASSPVAGYGTDTQYF.

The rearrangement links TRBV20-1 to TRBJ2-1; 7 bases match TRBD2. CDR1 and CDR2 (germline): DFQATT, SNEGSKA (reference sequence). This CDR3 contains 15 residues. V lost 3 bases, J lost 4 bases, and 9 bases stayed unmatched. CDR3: CSAREGSGPYNEQFF. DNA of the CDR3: TGCAGTGCTAGGGAGGGTAGCGGGCCGTACAATGAGCAGTTCTTC.

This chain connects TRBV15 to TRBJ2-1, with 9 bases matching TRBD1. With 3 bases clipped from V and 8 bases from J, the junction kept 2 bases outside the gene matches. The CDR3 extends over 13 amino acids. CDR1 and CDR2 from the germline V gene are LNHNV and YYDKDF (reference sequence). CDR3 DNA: TGTGCCACCAGCAGGGACAGGGGCGATGAGCAGTTCTTC. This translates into CATSRDRGDEQFF.

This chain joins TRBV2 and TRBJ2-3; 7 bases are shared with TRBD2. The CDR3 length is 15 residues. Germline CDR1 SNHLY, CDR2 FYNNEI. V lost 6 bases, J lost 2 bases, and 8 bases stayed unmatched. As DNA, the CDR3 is TGTGCCAGCAGGCAAAGGGACTACACCACAGATACGCAGTATTTT. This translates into CASRQRDYTTDTQYF.

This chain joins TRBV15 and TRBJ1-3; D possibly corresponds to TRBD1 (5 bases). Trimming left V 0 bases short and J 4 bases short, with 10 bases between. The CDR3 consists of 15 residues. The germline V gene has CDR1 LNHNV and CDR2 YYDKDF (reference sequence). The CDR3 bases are TGTGCCACCAGCAGAGATTGGGGCCTAGGAAACACCATATATTTT. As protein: CATSRDWGLGNTIYF.

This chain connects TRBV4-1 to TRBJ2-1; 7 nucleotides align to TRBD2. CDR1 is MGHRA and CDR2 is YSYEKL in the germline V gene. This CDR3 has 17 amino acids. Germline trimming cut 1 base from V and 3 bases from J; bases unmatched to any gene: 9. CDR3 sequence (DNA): TGCGCCAGCAGCCAAGGTTTGCGCGGGAGTGTCTACAATGAGCAGTTCTTC. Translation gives CASSQGLRGSVYNEQFF.

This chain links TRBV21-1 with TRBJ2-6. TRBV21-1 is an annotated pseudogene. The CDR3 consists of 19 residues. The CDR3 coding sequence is TGTGCCAGCAGCAAAATAGGCTCGGGGAATTACTCTGGGGCCAACGTCCTGACTTTC. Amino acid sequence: CASSKIGSGNYSGANVLTF.

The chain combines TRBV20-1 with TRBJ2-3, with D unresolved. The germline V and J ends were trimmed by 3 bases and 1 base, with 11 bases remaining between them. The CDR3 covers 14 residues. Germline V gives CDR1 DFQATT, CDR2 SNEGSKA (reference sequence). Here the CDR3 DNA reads TGCAGTGCTAGGACCGATACCGGCACAGATACGCAGTATTTT. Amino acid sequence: CSARTDTGTDTQYF.

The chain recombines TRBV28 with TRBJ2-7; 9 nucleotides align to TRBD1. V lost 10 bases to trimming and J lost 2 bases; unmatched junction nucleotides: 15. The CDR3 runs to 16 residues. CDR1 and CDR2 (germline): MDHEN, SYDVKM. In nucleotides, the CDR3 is TGTGCCACAAGTCCGCATTGGGACAGGGCTACCTACGAGCAGTACTTC. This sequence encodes CATSPHWDRATYEQYF.

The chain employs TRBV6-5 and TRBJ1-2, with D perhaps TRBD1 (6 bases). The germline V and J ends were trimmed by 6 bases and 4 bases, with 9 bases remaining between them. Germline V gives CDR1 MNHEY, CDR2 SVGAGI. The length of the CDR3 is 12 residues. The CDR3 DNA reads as TGTGCCAGCAGCAAGGGGGGCTATGGCTACACCTTC. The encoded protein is CASSKGGYGYTF.

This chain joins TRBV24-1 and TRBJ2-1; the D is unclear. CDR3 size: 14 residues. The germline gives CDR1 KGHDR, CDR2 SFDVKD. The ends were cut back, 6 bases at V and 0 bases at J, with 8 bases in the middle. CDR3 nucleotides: TGTGCCACCAGTCCAACGCGCTCCTACAATGAGCAGTTCTTC. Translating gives CATSPTRSYNEQFF.

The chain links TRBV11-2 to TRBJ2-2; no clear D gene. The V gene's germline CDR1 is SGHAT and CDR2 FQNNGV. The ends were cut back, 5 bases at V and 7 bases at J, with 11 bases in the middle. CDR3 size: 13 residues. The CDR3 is CASSKQVRGELFF. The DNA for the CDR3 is TGTGCCAGCAGCAAGCAGGTTCGCGGGGAGCTGTTTTTT.

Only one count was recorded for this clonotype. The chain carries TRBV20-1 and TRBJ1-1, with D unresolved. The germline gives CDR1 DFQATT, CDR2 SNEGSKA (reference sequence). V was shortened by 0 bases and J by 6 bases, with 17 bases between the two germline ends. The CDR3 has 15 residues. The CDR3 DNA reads TGCAGTGCTAGAGATCGGGCCCCCATTGGCTCTGAAGCTTTCTTT. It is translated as CSARDRAPIGSEAFF.

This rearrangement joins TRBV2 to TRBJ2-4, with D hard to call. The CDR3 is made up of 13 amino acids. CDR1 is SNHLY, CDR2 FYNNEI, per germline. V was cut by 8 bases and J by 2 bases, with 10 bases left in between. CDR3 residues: CASRSGTKNIQYF. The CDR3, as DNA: TGTGCCAGCCGGAGTGGGACCAAAAACATTCAGTACTTC.

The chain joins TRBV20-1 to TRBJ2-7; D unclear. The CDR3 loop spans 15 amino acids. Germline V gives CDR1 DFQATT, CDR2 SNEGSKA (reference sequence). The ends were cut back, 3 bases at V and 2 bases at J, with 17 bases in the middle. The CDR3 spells CSASPLGTATYEQYF. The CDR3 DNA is TGCAGTGCTAGCCCCCTGGGCACCGCCACCTACGAGCAGTACTTC.

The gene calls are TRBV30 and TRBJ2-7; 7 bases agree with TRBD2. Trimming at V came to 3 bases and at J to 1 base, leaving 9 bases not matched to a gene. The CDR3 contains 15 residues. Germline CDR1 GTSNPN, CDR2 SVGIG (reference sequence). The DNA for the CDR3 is TGTGCCTGGAGCGGGCTAGCGGCGACTTCCTACGAGCAGTACTTC. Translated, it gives CAWSGLAATSYEQYF.

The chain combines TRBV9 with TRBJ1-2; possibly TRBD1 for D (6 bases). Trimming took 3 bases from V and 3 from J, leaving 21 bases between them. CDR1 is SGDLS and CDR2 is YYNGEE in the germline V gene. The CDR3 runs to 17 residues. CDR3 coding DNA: TGTGCCAGCAGCGCCTCAAGAAGACAGGATTTTCACTATGGCTACACCTTC. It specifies CASSASRRQDFHYGYTF.

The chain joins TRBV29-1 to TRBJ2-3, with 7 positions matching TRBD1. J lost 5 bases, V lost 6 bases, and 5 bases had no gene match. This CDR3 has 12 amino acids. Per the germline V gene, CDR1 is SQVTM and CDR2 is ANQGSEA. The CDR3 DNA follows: TGCAGCGTGGGGAACAGGGGAGATACGCAGTATTTT. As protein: CSVGNRGDTQYF.

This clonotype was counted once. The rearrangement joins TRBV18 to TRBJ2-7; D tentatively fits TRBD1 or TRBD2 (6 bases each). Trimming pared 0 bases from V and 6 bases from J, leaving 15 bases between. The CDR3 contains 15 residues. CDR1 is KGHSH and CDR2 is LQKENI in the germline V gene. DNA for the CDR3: TGTGCCAGCTCACCACCCCCCCAGGGGAGGTCCGAGCAGTACTTC. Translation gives CASSPPPQGRSEQYF.